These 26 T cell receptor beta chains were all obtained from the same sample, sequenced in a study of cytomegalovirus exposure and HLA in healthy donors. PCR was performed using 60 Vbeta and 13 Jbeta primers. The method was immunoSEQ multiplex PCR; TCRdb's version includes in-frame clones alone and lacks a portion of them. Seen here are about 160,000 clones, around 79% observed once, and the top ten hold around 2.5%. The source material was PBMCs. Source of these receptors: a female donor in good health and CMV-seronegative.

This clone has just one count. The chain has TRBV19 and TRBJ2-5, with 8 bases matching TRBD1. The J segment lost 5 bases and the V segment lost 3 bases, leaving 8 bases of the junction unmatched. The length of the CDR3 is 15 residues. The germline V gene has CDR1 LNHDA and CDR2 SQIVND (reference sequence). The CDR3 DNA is TGTGCCAGTAGTATGACGGCGACAGGGGTGGAGACCCAGTACTTC. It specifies CASSMTATGVETQYF.

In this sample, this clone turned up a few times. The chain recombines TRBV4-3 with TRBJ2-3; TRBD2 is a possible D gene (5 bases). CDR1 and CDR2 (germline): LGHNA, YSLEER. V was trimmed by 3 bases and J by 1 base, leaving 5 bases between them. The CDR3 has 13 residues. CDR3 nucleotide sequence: TGCGCCAGCAGCCAGCGGGGCACAGATACGCAGTATTTT. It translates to CASSQRGTDTQYF.

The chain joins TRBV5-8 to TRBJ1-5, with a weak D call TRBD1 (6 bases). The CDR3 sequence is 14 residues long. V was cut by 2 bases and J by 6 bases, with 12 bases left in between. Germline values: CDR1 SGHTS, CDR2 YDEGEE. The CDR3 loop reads CASSFLQGPQPQHF. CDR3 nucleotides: TGTGCCAGCAGCTTCCTACAGGGTCCTCAGCCCCAGCATTTT.

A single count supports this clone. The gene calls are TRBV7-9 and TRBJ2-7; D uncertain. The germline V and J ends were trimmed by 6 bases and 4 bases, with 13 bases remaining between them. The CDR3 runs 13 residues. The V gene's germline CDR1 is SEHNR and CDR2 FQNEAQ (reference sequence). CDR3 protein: CASSSVSGYEQYF. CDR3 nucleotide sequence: TGTGCCAGCAGTTCTGTATCGGGTTACGAGCAGTACTTC.

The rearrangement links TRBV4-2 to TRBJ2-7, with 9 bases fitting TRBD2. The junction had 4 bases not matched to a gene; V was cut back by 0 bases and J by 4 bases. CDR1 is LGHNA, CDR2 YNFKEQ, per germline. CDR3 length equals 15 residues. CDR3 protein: CASSQEAGGGYEQYF. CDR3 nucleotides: TGTGCCAGCAGCCAAGAGGCGGGAGGGGGGTACGAGCAGTACTTC.

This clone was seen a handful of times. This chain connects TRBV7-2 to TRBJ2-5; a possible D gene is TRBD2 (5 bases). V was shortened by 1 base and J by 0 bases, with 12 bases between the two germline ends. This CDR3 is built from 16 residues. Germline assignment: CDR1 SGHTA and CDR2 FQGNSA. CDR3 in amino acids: CASSLGGLGYQETQYF. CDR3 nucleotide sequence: TGTGCCAGCAGCTTAGGAGGGTTAGGGTACCAAGAGACCCAGTACTTC.

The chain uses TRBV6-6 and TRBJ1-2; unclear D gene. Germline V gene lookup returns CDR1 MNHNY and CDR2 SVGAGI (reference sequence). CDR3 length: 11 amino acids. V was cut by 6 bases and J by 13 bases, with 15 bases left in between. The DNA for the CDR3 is TGTGCCAGCAGCCGACACGGGGATCGCACCTTC. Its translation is CASSRHGDRTF.

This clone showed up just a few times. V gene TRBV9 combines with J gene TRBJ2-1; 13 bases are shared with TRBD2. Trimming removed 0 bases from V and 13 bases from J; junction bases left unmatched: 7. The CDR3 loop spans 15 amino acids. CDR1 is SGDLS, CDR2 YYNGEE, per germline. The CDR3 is CASSVAETSGGRQFF. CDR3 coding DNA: TGTGCCAGCAGCGTAGCTGAGACTAGCGGGGGGCGTCAGTTCTTC.

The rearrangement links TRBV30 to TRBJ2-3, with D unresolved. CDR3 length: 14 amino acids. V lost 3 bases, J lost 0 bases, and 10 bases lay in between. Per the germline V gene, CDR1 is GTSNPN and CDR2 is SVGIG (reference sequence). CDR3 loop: CAWREQTSTDTQYF. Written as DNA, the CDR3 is TGTGCCTGGAGGGAGCAAACTAGCACAGATACGCAGTATTTT.

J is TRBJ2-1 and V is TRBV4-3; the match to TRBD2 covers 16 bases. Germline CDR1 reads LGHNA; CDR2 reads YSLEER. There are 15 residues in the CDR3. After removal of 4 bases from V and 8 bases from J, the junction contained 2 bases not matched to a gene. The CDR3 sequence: CASSPGTSGRDEQFF. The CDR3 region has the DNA TGCGCCAGCAGCCCGGGGACTAGCGGGAGGGATGAGCAGTTCTTC.

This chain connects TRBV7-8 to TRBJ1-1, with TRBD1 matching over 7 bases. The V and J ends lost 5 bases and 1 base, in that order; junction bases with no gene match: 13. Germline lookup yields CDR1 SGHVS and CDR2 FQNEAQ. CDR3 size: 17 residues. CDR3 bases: TGTGCCAGCAGCCCGAAAGGTGGGACAGCAAGGAACACTGAAGCTTTCTTT. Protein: CASSPKGGTARNTEAFF.

The CDR3 reads CASSLDLAATFSSYNEQFF. CDR3 DNA sequence: TGCGCCAGCAGCTTGGATCTAGCGGCCACCTTTAGCTCCTACAATGAGCAGTTCTTC. This chain joins TRBV5-1 and TRBJ2-1; TRBD2 agrees at 7 bases. V was clipped by 0 bases and J by 0 bases; unmatched bases: 12. Germline loops: CDR1 SGHRS, CDR2 YFSETQ. This CDR3 is built from 19 residues.

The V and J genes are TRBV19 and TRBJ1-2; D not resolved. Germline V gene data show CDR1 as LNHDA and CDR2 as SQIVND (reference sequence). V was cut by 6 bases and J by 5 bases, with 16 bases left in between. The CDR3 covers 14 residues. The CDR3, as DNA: TGTGCCAGTAGCTATCCCGGGAGGCGATATGGCTACACCTTC. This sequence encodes CASSYPGRRYGYTF.

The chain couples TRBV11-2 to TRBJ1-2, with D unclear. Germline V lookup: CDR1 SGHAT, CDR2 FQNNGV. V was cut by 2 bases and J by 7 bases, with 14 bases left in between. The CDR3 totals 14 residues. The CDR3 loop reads CASSLSGQIRGYTF. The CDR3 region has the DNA TGTGCCAGCAGCTTATCTGGCCAAATCCGTGGCTACACCTTC.

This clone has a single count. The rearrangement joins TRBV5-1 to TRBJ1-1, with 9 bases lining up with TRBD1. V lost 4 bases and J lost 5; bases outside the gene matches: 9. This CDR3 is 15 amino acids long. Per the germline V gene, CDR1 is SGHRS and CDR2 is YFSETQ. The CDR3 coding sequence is TGCGCCAGCAGCAAGGAGGGACAGGGAGGAACTGAAGCTTTCTTT. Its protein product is CASSKEGQGGTEAFF.

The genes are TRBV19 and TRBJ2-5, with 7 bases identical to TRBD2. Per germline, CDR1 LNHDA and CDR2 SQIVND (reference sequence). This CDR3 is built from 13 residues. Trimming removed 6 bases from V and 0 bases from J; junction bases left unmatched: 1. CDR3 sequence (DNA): TGTGCCAGTAGGGGGGGGTACCAAGAGACCCAGTACTTC. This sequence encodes CASRGGYQETQYF.

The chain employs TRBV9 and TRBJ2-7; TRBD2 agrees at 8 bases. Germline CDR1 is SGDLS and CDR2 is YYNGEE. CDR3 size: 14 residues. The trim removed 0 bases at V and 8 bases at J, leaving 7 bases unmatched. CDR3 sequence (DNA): TGTGCCAGCAGCGTAGACGGGAGGGCCCCCCAGCAGTACTTC. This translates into CASSVDGRAPQQYF.

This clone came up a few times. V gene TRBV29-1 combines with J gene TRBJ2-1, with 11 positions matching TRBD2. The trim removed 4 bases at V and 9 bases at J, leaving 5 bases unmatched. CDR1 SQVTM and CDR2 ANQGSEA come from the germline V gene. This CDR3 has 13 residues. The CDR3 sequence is CSVVAGGWAEQFF. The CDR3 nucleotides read TGCAGCGTTGTAGCGGGAGGGTGGGCTGAGCAGTTCTTC.

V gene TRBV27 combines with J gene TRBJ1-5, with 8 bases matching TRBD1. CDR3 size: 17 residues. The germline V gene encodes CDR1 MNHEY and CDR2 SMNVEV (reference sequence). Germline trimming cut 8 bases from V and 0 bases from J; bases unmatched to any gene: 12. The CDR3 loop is CASRKAGGIYSNQPQHF. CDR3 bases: TGTGCCAGCCGAAAGGCAGGGGGCATCTATAGCAATCAGCCCCAGCATTTT.

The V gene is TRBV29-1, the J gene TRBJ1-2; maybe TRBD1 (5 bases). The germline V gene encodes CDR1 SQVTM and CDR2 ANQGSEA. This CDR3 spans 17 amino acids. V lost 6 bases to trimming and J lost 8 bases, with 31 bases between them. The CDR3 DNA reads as TGCAGCGTCCCTGAACCCGGACCTCAGGGACTGGGGGGAGGCTACACCTTC. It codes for CSVPEPGPQGLGGGYTF.

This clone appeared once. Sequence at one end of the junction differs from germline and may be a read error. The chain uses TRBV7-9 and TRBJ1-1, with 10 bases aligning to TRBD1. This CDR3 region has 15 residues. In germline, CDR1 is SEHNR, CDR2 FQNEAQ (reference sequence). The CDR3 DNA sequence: TGTTCCAGCAGCTCCGGGACAGGGGTTGAGAATGAAGCTTTCTTT. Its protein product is CSSSSGTGVENEAFF.

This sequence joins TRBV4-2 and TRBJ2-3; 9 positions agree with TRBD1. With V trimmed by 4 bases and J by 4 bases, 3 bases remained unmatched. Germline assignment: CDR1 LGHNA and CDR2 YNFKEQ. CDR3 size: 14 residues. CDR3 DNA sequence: TGTGCCAGCAGCCCCGGGACAGGGTCAGATACGCAGTATTTT. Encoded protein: CASSPGTGSDTQYF.

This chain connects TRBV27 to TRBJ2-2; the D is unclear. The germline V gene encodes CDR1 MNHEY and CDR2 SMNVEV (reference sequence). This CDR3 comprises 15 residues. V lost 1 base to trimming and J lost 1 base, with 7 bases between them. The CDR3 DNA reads TGTGCCAGCAGTTTATACTTCCTGAACACCGGGGAGCTGTTTTTT. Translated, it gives CASSLYFLNTGELFF.

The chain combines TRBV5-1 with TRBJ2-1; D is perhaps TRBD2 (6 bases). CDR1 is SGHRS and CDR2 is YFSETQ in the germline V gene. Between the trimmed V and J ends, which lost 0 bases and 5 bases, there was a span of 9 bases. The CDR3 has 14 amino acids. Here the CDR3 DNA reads TGCGCCAGCAGCTTGGCCGGGAGCGACAATGAGCAGTTCTTC. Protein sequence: CASSLAGSDNEQFF.

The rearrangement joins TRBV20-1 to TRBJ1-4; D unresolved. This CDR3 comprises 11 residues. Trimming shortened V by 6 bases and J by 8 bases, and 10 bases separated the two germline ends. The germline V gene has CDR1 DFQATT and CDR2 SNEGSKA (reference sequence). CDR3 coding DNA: TGCAGTGCAAGCAGGAGGGAAAAACTGTTTTTT. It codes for CSASRREKLFF.

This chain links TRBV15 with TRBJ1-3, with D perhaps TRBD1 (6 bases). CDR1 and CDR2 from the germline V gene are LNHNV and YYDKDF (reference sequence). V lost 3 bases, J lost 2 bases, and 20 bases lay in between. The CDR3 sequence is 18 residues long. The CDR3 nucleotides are TGTGCCACCAGCAGCAGCCGGGACATGGACGAAACTGGAAACACCATATATTTT. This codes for CATSSSRDMDETGNTIYF.